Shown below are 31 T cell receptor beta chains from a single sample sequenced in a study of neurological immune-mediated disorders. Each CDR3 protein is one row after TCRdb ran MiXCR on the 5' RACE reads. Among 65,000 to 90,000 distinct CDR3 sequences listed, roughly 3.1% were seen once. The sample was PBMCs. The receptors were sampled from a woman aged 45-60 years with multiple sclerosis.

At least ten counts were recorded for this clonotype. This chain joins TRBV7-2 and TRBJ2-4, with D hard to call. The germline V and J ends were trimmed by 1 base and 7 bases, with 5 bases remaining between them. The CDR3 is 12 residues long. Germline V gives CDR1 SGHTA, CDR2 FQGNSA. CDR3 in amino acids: CASSLVGNIQYF. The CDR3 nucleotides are TGTGCCAGCAGCTTAGTAGGGAACATTCAGTACTTC.

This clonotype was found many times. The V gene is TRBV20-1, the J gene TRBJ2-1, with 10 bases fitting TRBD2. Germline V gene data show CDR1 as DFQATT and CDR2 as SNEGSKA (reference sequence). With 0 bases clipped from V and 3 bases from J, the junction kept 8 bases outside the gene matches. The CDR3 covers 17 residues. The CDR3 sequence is CSARDYFTSGDYNEQFF. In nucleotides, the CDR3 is TGCAGTGCTAGAGATTACTTCACTAGCGGGGACTACAATGAGCAGTTCTTC.

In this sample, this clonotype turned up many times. This CDR3 is CATSDSLAGEGDTQYF. The CDR3 region has the DNA TGTGCCACCAGTGATTCACTAGCGGGAGAAGGAGATACGCAGTATTTT. V gene TRBV24-1 combines with J gene TRBJ2-3; TRBD2 matches 11 bases. J was trimmed by 5 bases and V by 2 bases; bases with no gene match: 5. Looked up from germline, CDR1 is KGHDR and CDR2 is SFDVKD. The length of the CDR3 is 16 residues.

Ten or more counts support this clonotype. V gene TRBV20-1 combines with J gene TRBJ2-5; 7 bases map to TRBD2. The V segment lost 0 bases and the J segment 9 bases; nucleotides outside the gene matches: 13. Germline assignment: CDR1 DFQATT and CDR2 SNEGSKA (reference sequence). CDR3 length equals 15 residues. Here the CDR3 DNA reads TGCAGTGCTAGAGATCTTTACGGCGGGGAGGGGCCCCAGTACTTC. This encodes CSARDLYGGEGPQYF.

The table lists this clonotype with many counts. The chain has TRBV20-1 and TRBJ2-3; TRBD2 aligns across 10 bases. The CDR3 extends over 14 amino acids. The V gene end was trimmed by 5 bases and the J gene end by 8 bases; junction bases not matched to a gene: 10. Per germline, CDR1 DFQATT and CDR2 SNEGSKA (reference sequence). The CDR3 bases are TGCAGTGCTGGTTTACTAGCGGGACCCAGTACGCAGTATTTT. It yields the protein CSAGLLAGPSTQYF.

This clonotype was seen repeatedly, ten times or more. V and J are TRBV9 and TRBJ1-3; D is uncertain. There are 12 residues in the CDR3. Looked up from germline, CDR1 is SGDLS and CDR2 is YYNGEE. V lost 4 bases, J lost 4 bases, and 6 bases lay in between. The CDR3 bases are TGTGCCAGCAGCCCGCAGGGAAACACCATATATTTT. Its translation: CASSPQGNTIYF.

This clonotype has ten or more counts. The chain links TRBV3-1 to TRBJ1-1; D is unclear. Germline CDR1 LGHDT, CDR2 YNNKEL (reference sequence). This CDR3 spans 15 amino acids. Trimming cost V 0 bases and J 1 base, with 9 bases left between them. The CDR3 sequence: CASSQDTAKNTEAFF. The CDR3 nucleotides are TGTGCCAGCAGCCAAGACACAGCAAAGAACACTGAAGCTTTCTTT. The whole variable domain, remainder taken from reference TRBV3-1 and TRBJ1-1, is DTAVSQTPKYLVTQMGNDKSIKCEQNLGHDTMYWYKQDSKKFLKIMFSYNNKELIINETVPNRFSPKSPDKAHLNLHINSLELGDSAVYFCASSQDTAKNTEAFFGQGTRLTVV.

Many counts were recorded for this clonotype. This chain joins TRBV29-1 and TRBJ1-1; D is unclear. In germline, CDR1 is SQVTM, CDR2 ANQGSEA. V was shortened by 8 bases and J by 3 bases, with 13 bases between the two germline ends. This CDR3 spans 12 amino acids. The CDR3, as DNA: TGCAGCACCACACCCTGGGACACTGAAGCTTTCTTT. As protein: CSTTPWDTEAFF.

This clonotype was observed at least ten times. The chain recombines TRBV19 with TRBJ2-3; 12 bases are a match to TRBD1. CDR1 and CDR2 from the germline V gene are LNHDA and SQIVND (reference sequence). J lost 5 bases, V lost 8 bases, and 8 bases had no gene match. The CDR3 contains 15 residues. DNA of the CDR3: TGTGCCAGTTCCCCTGGGACAGGGGGCAGAGATACGCAGTATTTT. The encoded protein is CASSPGTGGRDTQYF.

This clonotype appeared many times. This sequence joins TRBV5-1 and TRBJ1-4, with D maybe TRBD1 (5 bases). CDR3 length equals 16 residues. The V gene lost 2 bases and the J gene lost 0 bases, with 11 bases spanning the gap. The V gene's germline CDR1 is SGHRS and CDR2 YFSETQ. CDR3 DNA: TGCGCCAGCAGCTTTTCAGGGTTTGCAACTAATGAAAAACTGTTTTTT. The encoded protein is CASSFSGFATNEKLFF.

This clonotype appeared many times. The CDR3 bases are TGCGCCAGCAGCCTTGGAGGGAGGAGATACACCGGGGAGCTGTTTTTT. As protein: CASSLGGRRYTGELFF. This chain uses TRBV5-1 with TRBJ2-2; the D gene is possibly TRBD2 (6 bases). Germline-derived CDR1 and CDR2 are SGHRS and YFSETQ. The length of the CDR3 is 16 residues. Trimming removed 4 bases at V and 3 bases at J, with 16 bases between.

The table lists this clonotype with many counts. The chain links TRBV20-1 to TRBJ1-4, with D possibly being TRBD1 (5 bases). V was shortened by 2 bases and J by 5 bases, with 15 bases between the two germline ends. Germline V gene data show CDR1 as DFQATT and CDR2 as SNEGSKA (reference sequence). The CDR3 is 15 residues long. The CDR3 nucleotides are TGCAGTGCTAGATTGGGACCCAGTTCCAATGAAAAACTGTTTTTT. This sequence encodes CSARLGPSSNEKLFF.

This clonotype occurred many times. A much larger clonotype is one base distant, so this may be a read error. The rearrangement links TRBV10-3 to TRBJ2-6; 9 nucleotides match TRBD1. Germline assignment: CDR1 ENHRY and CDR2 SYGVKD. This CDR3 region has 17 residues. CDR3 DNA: TGTGCCATCAGTGCCGGGACAGGGATCTCTGGGGCCAAAGTCCTGACTTTC. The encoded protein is CAISAGTGISGAKVLTF.

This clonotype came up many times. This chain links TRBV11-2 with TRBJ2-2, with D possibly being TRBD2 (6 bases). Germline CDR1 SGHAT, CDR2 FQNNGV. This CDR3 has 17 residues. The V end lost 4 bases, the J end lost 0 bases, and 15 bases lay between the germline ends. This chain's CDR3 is CASSSRDSLANTGELFF. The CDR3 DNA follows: TGTGCCAGCAGCTCCCGGGACTCCCTCGCGAACACCGGGGAGCTGTTTTTT.

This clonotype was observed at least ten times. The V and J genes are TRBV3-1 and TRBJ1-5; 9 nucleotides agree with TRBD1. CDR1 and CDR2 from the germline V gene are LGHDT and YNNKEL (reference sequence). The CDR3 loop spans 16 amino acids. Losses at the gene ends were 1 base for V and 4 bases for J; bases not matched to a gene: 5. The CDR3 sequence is CASSQAGTGTNQPQHF. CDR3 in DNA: TGTGCCAGCAGCCAAGCCGGGACAGGGACTAATCAGCCCCAGCATTTT. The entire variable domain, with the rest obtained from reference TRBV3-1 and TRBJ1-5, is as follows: DTAVSQTPKYLVTQMGNDKSIKCEQNLGHDTMYWYKQDSKKFLKIMFSYNNKELIINETVPNRFSPKSPDKAHLNLHINSLELGDSAVYFCASSQAGTGTNQPQHFGDGTRLSIL.

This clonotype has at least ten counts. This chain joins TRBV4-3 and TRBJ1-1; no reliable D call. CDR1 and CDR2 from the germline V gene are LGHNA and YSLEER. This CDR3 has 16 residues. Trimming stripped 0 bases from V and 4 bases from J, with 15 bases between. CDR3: CASSQDRGDGSTEAFF. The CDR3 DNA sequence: TGCGCCAGCAGCCAAGATCGTGGGGATGGGAGCACTGAAGCTTTCTTT.

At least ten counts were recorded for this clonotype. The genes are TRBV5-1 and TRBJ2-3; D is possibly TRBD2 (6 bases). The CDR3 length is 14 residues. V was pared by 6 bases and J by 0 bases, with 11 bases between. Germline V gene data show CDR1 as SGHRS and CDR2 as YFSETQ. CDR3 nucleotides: TGCGCCAGCACATTGGGGACTAGCACAGATACGCAGTATTTT. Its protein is CASTLGTSTDTQYF.

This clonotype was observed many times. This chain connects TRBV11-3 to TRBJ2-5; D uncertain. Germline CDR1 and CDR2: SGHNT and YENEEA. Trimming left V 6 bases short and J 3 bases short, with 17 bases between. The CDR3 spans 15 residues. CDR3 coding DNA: TGTGCCAGCAGTTCGCCGGCCGGGCCCGAAGAGACCCAGTACTTC. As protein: CASSSPAGPEETQYF.

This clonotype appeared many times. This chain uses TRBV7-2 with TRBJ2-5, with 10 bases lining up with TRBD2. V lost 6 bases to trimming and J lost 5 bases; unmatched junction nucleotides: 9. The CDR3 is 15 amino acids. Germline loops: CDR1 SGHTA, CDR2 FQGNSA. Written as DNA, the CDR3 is TGTGCCAGCAGAAGAACTAGCGGGGCCCCCGAGACCCAGTACTTC. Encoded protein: CASRRTSGAPETQYF.

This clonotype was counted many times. The CDR3 DNA reads as TGCGCCAGCAGCCAAGATGGGTCAGGGGAGAACATTCAGTACTTC. Translating it yields CASSQDGSGENIQYF. The gene calls are TRBV4-3 and TRBJ2-4; tentative D call: TRBD1 (6 bases). Germline V gives CDR1 LGHNA, CDR2 YSLEER. This CDR3 is 15 amino acids long. V lost 0 bases and J lost 7, with 13 bases in between.

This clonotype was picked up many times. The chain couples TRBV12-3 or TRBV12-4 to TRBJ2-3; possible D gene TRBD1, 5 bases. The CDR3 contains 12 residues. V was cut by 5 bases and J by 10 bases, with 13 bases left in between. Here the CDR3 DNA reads TGTGCCAGCAGTCCGCGACAGAGCCCGCAGTATTTT. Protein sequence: CASSPRQSPQYF.

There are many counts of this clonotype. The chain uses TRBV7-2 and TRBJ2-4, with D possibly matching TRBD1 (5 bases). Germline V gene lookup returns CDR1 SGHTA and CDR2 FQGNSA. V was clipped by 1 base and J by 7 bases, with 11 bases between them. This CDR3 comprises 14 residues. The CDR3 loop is CASSLVQGANIQYF. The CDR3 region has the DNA TGTGCCAGCAGCTTAGTCCAGGGTGCGAACATTCAGTACTTC.

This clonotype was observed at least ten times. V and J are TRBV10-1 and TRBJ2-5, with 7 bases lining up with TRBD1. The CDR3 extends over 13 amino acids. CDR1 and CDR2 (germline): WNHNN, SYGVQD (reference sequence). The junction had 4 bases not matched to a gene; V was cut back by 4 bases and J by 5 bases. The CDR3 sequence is CASSGLGQETQYF. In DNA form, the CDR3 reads TGCGCCAGCAGTGGCCTGGGACAGGAGACCCAGTACTTC.

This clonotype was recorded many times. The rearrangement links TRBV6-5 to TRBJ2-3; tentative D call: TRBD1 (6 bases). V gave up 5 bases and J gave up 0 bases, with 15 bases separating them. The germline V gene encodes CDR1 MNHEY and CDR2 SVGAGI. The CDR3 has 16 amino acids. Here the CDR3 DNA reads TGTGCCAGCAGTGACAGGATTCCCATTAGCACAGATACGCAGTATTTT. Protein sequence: CASSDRIPISTDTQYF.

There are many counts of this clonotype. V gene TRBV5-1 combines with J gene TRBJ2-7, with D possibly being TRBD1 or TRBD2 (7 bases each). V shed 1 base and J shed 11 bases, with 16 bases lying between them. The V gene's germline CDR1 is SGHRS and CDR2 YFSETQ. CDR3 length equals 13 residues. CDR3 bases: TGCGCCAGCAGCTTGAGTCCAGGGGGGGTCGAGTACGTC. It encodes CASSLSPGGVEYV.

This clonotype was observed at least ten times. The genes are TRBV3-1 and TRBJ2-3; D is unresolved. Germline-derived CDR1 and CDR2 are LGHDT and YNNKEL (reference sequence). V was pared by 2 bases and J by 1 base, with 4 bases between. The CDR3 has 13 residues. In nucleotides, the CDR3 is TGTGCCAGCAGCCAACTACGCACAGATACGCAGTATTTT. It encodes CASSQLRTDTQYF.

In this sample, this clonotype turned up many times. The CDR3 nucleotides read TGCAGTGCTAGATCCTGGGACAGGGGAAACACCATATATTTT. This gives the protein CSARSWDRGNTIYF. The chain uses TRBV20-1 and TRBJ1-3; 8 bases map to TRBD1. With 2 bases clipped from V and 4 bases from J, the junction kept 4 bases outside the gene matches. The CDR3 spans 14 residues. The V gene's germline CDR1 is DFQATT and CDR2 SNEGSKA (reference sequence).

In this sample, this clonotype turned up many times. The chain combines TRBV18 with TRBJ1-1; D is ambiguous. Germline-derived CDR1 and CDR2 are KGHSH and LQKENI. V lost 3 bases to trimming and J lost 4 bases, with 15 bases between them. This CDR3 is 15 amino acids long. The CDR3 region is CASSPEVGISTEAFF. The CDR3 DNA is TGTGCCAGCTCACCGGAGGTGGGTATAAGCACTGAAGCTTTCTTT.

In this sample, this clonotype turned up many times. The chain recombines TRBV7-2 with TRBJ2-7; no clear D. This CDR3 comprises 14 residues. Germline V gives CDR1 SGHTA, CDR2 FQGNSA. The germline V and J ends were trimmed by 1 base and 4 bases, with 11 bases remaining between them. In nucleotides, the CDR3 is TGTGCCAGCAGCTTAGATGTTAGCAGTTACGAGCAGTACGTC. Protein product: CASSLDVSSYEQYV.

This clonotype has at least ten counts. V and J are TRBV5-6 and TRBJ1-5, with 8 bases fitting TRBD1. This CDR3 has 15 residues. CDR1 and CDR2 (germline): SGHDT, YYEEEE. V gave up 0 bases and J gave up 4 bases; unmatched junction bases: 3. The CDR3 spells CASSLGTGRNQPQHF. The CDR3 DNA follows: TGTGCCAGCAGCTTGGGGACAGGGCGGAATCAGCCCCAGCATTTT.

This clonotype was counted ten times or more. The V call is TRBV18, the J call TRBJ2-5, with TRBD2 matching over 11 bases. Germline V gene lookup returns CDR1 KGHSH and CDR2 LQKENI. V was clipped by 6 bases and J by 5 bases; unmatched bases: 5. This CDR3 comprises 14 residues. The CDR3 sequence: CASSELAGVETQYF. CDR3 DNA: TGTGCCAGCTCGGAACTAGCGGGAGTCGAGACCCAGTACTTC.